The 11 T cell receptor beta chains listed next were all sequenced from one sample in a study of immune cell composition in non-small cell lung cancer. Assay used: immunoSEQ multiplex PCR; TCRdb lists only in-frame clones, some missing. The sample records nearly 7,000 clones, roughly 86% being singletons. The normal lung sample lay at least 3 cm, and maximally far, from the tumour. The specimen was non-adjacent lung tissue. Receptors originate from a human donor with non-small cell lung cancer.

The rearrangement joins TRBV6-6 to TRBJ2-5; D unclear. Deletions cut 3 bases from V and 4 bases from J, with 6 bases between. The germline V gene has CDR1 MNHNY and CDR2 SVGAGI (reference sequence). The CDR3 runs to 12 residues. The CDR3 nucleotides are TGTGCCAGCAGTTATCTAGTAGAGACCCAGTACTTC. Amino acids: CASSYLVETQYF.

The V and J genes are TRBV5-1 and TRBJ2-3, with 9 bases fitting TRBD1. After removal of 2 bases from V and 4 bases from J, the junction contained 8 bases not matched to a gene. The CDR3 runs 16 residues. Germline V gene lookup returns CDR1 SGHRS and CDR2 YFSETQ. As DNA, the CDR3 is TGCGCCAGCAGCTTCGGACAGGGGAATAGGGCAGATACGCAGTATTTT. Amino acid sequence: CASSFGQGNRADTQYF.

The CDR3 sequence is CASSLSAVLWDTEAFF. CDR3 nucleotides: TGTGCCAGCAGCTTGAGCGCCGTGCTTTGGGACACTGAAGCTTTCTTT. This rearrangement joins TRBV11-2 to TRBJ1-1; D not certain. Germline CDR1 reads SGHAT; CDR2 reads FQNNGV. V gave up 3 bases and J gave up 3 bases, with 17 bases separating them. This CDR3 comprises 16 residues.

The chain has TRBV18 and TRBJ2-1, with D perhaps TRBD1 or TRBD2 (5 bases each). The germline V and J ends were trimmed by 3 bases and 6 bases, with 12 bases remaining between them. The CDR3 has 14 residues. Germline values: CDR1 KGHSH, CDR2 LQKENI. The CDR3 protein is CASSPRGAGNEQFF. CDR3 nucleotides: TGTGCCAGCTCACCGAGGGGTGCGGGCAATGAGCAGTTCTTC.

This clone was counted only a few times. V is TRBV2 and J is TRBJ1-6, with 8 bases lining up with TRBD1. V gave up 6 bases and J gave up 10 bases; unmatched junction bases: 8. This CDR3 is built from 14 residues. Germline V gene lookup returns CDR1 SNHLY and CDR2 FYNNEI. In DNA, the CDR3 is TGTGCCAGCAGATTCGGACAGGGAAAGTCACCCCTCCACTTT. Translated: CASRFGQGKSPLHF.

The chain is built from TRBV7-9 and TRBJ1-2; 9 positions agree with TRBD1. Trimming removed 3 bases from V and 8 bases from J; junction bases left unmatched: 13. CDR3 length: 16 amino acids. Germline-derived CDR1 and CDR2 are SEHNR and FQNEAQ (reference sequence). CDR3 sequence: CASSFSGQGKIVGYTF. CDR3 bases: TGTGCCAGCAGCTTTTCGGGACAGGGAAAAATAGTAGGCTACACCTTC.

This chain uses TRBV7-2 with TRBJ2-3, with TRBD1 as a possible D gene (6 bases). The CDR3 runs to 15 residues. Trimming cost V 5 bases and J 6 bases, with 18 bases left between them. Germline V gene lookup returns CDR1 SGHTA and CDR2 FQGNSA. CDR3 amino acids: CASSRLGGPRDTQYF. The DNA for the CDR3 is TGTGCCAGCAGCCGGCTTGGGGGCCCGAGGGATACGCAGTATTTT.

The chain couples TRBV4-2 to TRBJ2-2, with D hard to call. This CDR3 is built from 14 residues. V dropped 0 bases and J dropped 3 bases, with 5 bases sitting between them. CDR1 is LGHNA and CDR2 is YNFKEQ in the germline V gene. The CDR3 DNA reads as TGTGCCAGCAGCCAAGAAGCCGACACCGGGGAGCTGTTTTTT. As protein: CASSQEADTGELFF.

The chain has TRBV10-3 and TRBJ2-3; D unresolved. CDR1 is ENHRY, CDR2 SYGVKD, per germline. V was trimmed by 0 bases and J by 0 bases, leaving 16 bases between them. The CDR3 runs to 18 residues. The CDR3 loop reads CAISESKNGLPSTDTQYF. Written as DNA, the CDR3 is TGTGCCATCAGTGAGTCTAAGAACGGGCTTCCCAGCACAGATACGCAGTATTTT.

The chain carries TRBV15 and TRBJ2-7, with D hard to call. The CDR3 sequence is 15 residues long. Germline V gives CDR1 LNHNV, CDR2 YYDKDF (reference sequence). Trimming took 3 bases from V and 6 from J, leaving 18 bases between them. The CDR3 bases are TGTGCCACCAGCAGCTCCCGAGGACCCCGGGTCGAGCAGTACTTC. This encodes CATSSSRGPRVEQYF.

The CDR3 bases are TGTGCCAGCAGTGACACTAGCGGGGGGGCAGATACGCAGTATTTT. It translates to CASSDTSGGADTQYF. The chain carries TRBV6-4 and TRBJ2-3; 13 bases are shared with TRBD2. The CDR3 runs to 15 residues. V dropped 2 bases and J dropped 4; count of bases not matched to a gene: 0. The germline CDR1 and CDR2 sequences are MRHNA and SNTAGT.